The rows below give T cell receptor beta chains drawn from one sample of a study of blood T cell repertoires in COVID-19. Sequencing was performed with immunoSEQ multiplex PCR; in TCRdb, only in-frame clones are kept and a portion is missing. Of over 130,000 clones in the sample, approximately 79% were seen once. The sample comprised PBMCs or T cells enriched from blood (not recorded which). These receptors all stem from a woman in her 50s who had recovered from COVID-19. Both conserved end residues are part of each CDR3. The D gene is left open where the match is weak. Size values are once, few and many counts, or a class for expanded clones, and some rows have none.

d_gene | abundance | j_gene | v_gene | CDR3aa | CDR3nt
NA | NA | TRBJ1-5 | TRBV25-1 | CASSVQGLNQPQHF | TGTGCCAGCAGTGTTCAGGGGCTCAATCAGCCCCAGCATTTT
NA | NA | TRBJ2-7 | TRBV30 | CAWSLGGSYEQYF | TGTGCCTGGAGTTTAGGCGGGTCCTACGAGCAGTACTTC
TRBD1 | NA | TRBJ1-6 | TRBV7-8 | CASSLGQGANSPLHF | TGTGCCAGCAGTCTCGGACAGGGGGCGAATTCACCCCTCCACTTT
TRBD1 | NA | TRBJ1-1 | TRBV6-5 | CASRQGAHTEAFF | TGTGCCAGCAGACAGGGGGCGCATACTGAAGCTTTCTTT
NA | NA | TRBJ1-1 | TRBV11-2 | CASSADMNTEAFF | TGTGCCAGCAGCGCGGACATGAACACTGAAGCTTTCTTT
TRBD1 | NA | TRBJ1-2 | TRBV27 | CASSLSRGDGYTF | TGTGCCAGCAGTTTAAGCAGGGGGGATGGCTACACCTTC
NA | NA | TRBJ1-1 | TRBV6-5 | CASSFGDFDLNTEAFF | TGTGCCAGCAGTTTCGGGGACTTCGACTTGAACACTGAAGCTTTCTTT
NA | NA | TRBJ1-2 | TRBV19 | CASFFYGYTF | TGTGCCAGCTTTTTCTATGGCTACACCTTC
TRBD2 | NA | TRBJ2-3 | TRBV7-9 | CASSLWAGGADTQYF | TGTGCCAGCAGCTTATGGGCGGGAGGGGCAGATACGCAGTATTTT
NA | NA | TRBJ1-5 | TRBV7-2 | CASSLGGWGGNQPQHF | TGTGCCAGCAGCTTAGGAGGGTGGGGGGGCAATCAGCCCCAGCATTTT
NA | NA | TRBJ1-1 | TRBV14 | CASSPRLTNRRGNTEAFF | TGTGCCAGCAGTCCGAGGTTAACGAACAGAAGGGGGAACACTGAAGCTTTCTTT
NA | NA | TRBJ1-6 | TRBV5-1 | CASSPRPRGNNSPLHF | TGCGCCAGCAGCCCGAGACCCCGGGGAAATAATTCACCCCTCCACTTT
TRBD2 | NA | TRBJ2-1 | TRBV2 | CASRDQLAGGPNEQFF | TGTGCCAGCAGGGACCAACTAGCGGGAGGGCCAAATGAGCAGTTCTTC
NA | NA | TRBJ1-5 | TRBV5-8 | CASSLDLQPNQPQHF | TGTGCCAGCAGCTTGGACTTACAGCCCAATCAGCCCCAGCATTTT
NA | once | TRBJ1-1 | TRBV5-4 | CASSRVNTEAFF | TGTGCCAGCAGTCGAGTGAACACTGAAGCTTTCTTT
TRBD2 | few | TRBJ2-3 | TRBV11-1 | CASSEGTSTSTDTQYF | TGTGCCAGCAGCGAAGGGACTAGCACTAGCACAGATACGCAGTATTTT
NA | NA | TRBJ1-5 | TRBV14 | CASSQAGAQPQHF | TGTGCCAGCAGCCAAGCAGGGGCTCAGCCCCAGCATTTT
TRBD1 | NA | TRBJ1-2 | TRBV2 | CASSFPSDRGTFGSYGYTF | TGTGCCAGCAGTTTCCCCTCGGACAGGGGCACCTTTGGAAGCTATGGCTACACCTTC
NA | few | TRBJ1-2 | TRBV9 | CASSPHPGDGYTF | TGTGCCAGCAGCCCCCACCCAGGGGATGGCTACACCTTC
TRBD1 | NA | TRBJ2-5 | TRBV27 | CASSARTGPQETQYF | TGTGCCAGCAGCGCCCGGACAGGTCCGCAGGAGACCCAGTACTTC
TRBD2 | NA | TRBJ2-7 | TRBV19 | CASRRLAGDSGEQYF | TGTGCCAGTAGGCGACTAGCGGGAGATTCGGGCGAGCAGTACTTC
TRBD1 | NA | TRBJ2-2 | TRBV9 | CASSVGGGQVNGELFF | TGTGCCAGCAGCGTAGGCGGCGGACAGGTGAACGGGGAGCTGTTTTTT
NA | NA | TRBJ2-5 | TRBV5-4 | CASSIEPVIRETQYF | TGTGCCAGCAGCATTGAGCCGGTTATCAGGGAGACCCAGTACTTC
NA | NA | TRBJ1-5 | TRBV6-5 | CASSYTLDSRNQPQHF | TGTGCCAGCAGTTATACGCTCGACAGTAGAAATCAGCCCCAGCATTTT
NA | few | TRBJ1-2 | TRBV2 | CASSESGSF | TGTGCCAGCAGTGAATCAGGAAGCTTC
NA | NA | TRBJ2-7 | TRBV12-3/TRBV12-4 | CASRPGLGDEQYF | TGTGCCAGCAGACCGGGCCTCGGGGACGAGCAGTACTTC
TRBD2 | NA | TRBJ2-1 | TRBV28 | CASSLRLGLAEAYNEQFF | TGTGCCAGCAGTTTACGCTTAGGGCTAGCGGAAGCCTACAATGAGCAGTTCTTC
NA | NA | TRBJ1-2 | TRBV28 | CASSLGHTYGYTF | TGTGCCAGCAGTTTAGGACACACCTATGGCTACACCTTC
NA | NA | TRBJ2-7 | TRBV3-1/TRBV3-2 | CASSQDAGLSYEQYF | TGTGCCAGCAGCCAAGATGCAGGGCTCTCCTACGAGCAGTACTTC
NA | NA | TRBJ2-7 | TRBV19 | CASSMSGYDEQYF | TGTGCCAGTAGTATGTCAGGGTATGACGAGCAGTACTTC
NA | few | TRBJ1-1 | TRBV9 | CASSPRRQNTEAFF | TGTGCCAGCAGCCCGCGGAGGCAAAACACTGAAGCTTTCTTT
TRBD1 | few | TRBJ1-3 | TRBV29-1 | CSALRTGGDTIYF | TGCAGCGCTCTTAGGACAGGGGGGGACACCATATATTTT
NA | NA | TRBJ1-1 | TRBV27 | CASSLAGTSNTEAFF | TGTGCCAGCAGTCTGGCCGGGACATCGAACACTGAAGCTTTCTTT
NA | NA | TRBJ1-1 | TRBV10-3 | CAISESRGQTVNTEAFF | TGTGCCATCAGTGAGTCGAGAGGGCAGACGGTGAACACTGAAGCTTTCTTT
NA | NA | TRBJ1-3 | TRBV19 | CASSTGTHGSGNTIYF | TGTGCCAGTAGTACCGGGACTCACGGCTCTGGAAACACCATATATTTT
TRBD1 | NA | TRBJ2-3 | TRBV2 | CASSLTGLSTDTQYF | TGTGCCAGCAGTCTGACAGGGCTGAGCACAGATACGCAGTATTTT
TRBD2 | NA | TRBJ2-3 | TRBV6-5 | CASSLGLAGADTQYF | TGTGCCAGCAGCCTTGGACTAGCGGGAGCCGATACGCAGTATTTT
TRBD1 | NA | TRBJ1-6 | TRBV5-8 | CASSLHSLGQGRNSPLHF | TGTGCCAGCAGCTTACATTCGCTCGGACAGGGAAGGAATTCACCCCTCCACTTT